Listed here are 32 T cell receptor beta chains from one sample, sequenced in a study of blood T cell repertoires in COVID-19 (dated by TCRdb to about 2020). Receptor libraries were prepared by the immunoSEQ multiplex PCR assay. In its TCRdb copy, this immuneACCESS table keeps in-frame sequences only and misses some clones. Where compared with another copy, unresolved V genes explain less than half of these, and the others have no known cause. This sample has about 150,000 clones in its table, and around 80% of those were observed once. Around 0.62% of the sample rests with the top ten. The sample was peripheral blood. These TCRs come from a man aged 60 to 75 with acute or convalescent COVID-19.

Only a few counts were recorded for this clone. This chain joins TRBV6-6 and TRBJ2-3; 11 nucleotides align to TRBD2. The CDR3 has 16 amino acids. V lost 0 bases, J lost 6 bases, and 5 bases stayed unmatched. Per the germline V gene, CDR1 is MNHNY and CDR2 is SVGAGI (reference sequence). The CDR3 nucleotides read TGTGCCAGCAGTTACTCTATAGCGGGGGGGTCCGATACGCAGTATTTT. It is translated as CASSYSIAGGSDTQYF.

The J gene is TRBJ1-2, the V gene TRBV19; maybe TRBD1 (6 bases). The CDR3 totals 12 residues. V was shortened by 3 bases and J by 8 bases, with 10 bases between the two germline ends. Germline V CDR1 and CDR2: LNHDA, SQIVND (reference sequence). CDR3 region: CASSIRGRGYTF. The CDR3 region has the DNA TGTGCCAGTAGTATCAGGGGTCGGGGCTACACCTTC. Supplemented by reference TRBV19 and TRBJ1-2, the full variable domain reads DGGITQSPKYLFRKEGQNVTLSCEQNLNHDAMYWYRQDPGQGLRLIYYSQIVNDFQKGDIAEGYSVSREKKESFPLTVTSAQKNPTAFYLCASSIRGRGYTFGSGTRLTVV.

DNA of the CDR3: TGTGCTAGTGGTTTGACCTTCGGGACAGGGATAAACTACGAGCAGTACTTC. Its translation is CASGLTFGTGINYEQYF. The V gene is TRBV12-5, the J gene TRBJ2-7, with 9 bases identical to TRBD1. From germline, CDR1 is LGHNT and CDR2 FRNRAP. V shed 2 bases and J 3 bases; nucleotides not matched to a gene: 11. The CDR3 has 17 residues.

This chain joins TRBV18 and TRBJ2-5; TRBD2 matches at 12 bases. After removal of 1 base from V and 0 bases from J, the junction contained 6 bases not matched to a gene. This CDR3 contains 18 residues. The germline CDR1 and CDR2 sequences are KGHSH and LQKENI. CDR3 nucleotides: TGTGCCAGCTCACCACGCTCACTAGCGGGAGGCCACCAAGAGACCCAGTACTTC. Protein product: CASSPRSLAGGHQETQYF.

The CDR3: CASSQRGVSRNTIYF. For the CDR3, the DNA is TGTGCCAGCAGCCAAAGAGGTGTCAGTCGAAACACCATATATTTT. The chain links TRBV3-1 (or the pseudogene TRBV3-2) to TRBJ1-3, with no clear D. The V end lost 2 bases, the J end lost 5 bases, and 13 bases lay between the germline ends. Germline CDR1 reads LGHDT; CDR2 reads YNNKEL (reference sequence). This CDR3 spans 15 amino acids.

The V call is TRBV13, the J call TRBJ2-1, with D unresolved. Germline CDR1 PRHDT, CDR2 FYEKMQ (reference sequence). This CDR3 has 14 residues. V was trimmed by 0 bases and J by 1 base, leaving 4 bases between them. The CDR3 nucleotides read TGTGCCAGCAGCTTAGGGTCTTCCTACAATGAGCAGTTCTTC. Its translation is CASSLGSSYNEQFF.

This clone has more than one count but fewer than ten. This chain links TRBV7-2 with TRBJ2-1; 10 nucleotides line up with TRBD2. CDR3 length equals 15 residues. Germline CDR1 and CDR2: SGHTA and FQGNSA. The V gene end was trimmed by 1 base and the J gene end by 7 bases; junction bases not matched to a gene: 4. The CDR3 coding sequence is TGTGCCAGCAGCTTAGATAGCGGGGGGAGAAATGAGCAGTTCTTC. This codes for CASSLDSGGRNEQFF.

The chain carries TRBV12-5 and TRBJ2-2, with TRBD1 as a possible D gene (6 bases). CDR3 length: 17 amino acids. V gave up 1 base and J gave up 0 bases, with 12 bases separating them. Germline CDR1 LGHNT, CDR2 FRNRAP. The CDR3 loop is CASGLGPTGTNTGELFF. In nucleotides, the CDR3 is TGTGCTAGTGGTTTGGGACCCACAGGGACGAACACCGGGGAGCTGTTTTTT.

The chain couples TRBV27 to TRBJ1-4; 8 bases align to TRBD1. V was pared by 5 bases and J by 7 bases, with 9 bases of the junction left unmatched. Germline CDR1 reads MNHEY; CDR2 reads SMNVEV (reference sequence). The CDR3 has 15 amino acids. In DNA, the CDR3 is TGTGCCAGCAGTCCCCAGGGGGCTAGGGGTGAAAAACTGTTTTTT. Translation gives CASSPQGARGEKLFF.

This clone showed up just a few times. The chain is built from TRBV2 and TRBJ2-3; 10 positions match TRBD2. Germline values: CDR1 SNHLY, CDR2 FYNNEI. This CDR3 has 15 amino acids. With 8 bases clipped from V and 5 bases from J, the junction kept 10 bases outside the gene matches. The CDR3 region is CASCTSGVIRDTQYF. DNA of the CDR3: TGTGCCAGCTGTACTAGCGGGGTTATTAGAGATACGCAGTATTTT.

This clone occurred a few times. The V gene is TRBV4-1, the J gene TRBJ1-1, with unresolved D. The CDR3 contains 14 residues. Germline-derived CDR1 and CDR2 are MGHRA and YSYEKL. Between the trimmed V and J ends, which lost 3 bases and 1 base, there was a span of 9 bases. The CDR3 loop reads CASSQTTANTEAFF. CDR3 coding DNA: TGCGCCAGCAGCCAGACTACAGCGAACACTGAAGCTTTCTTT.

This chain links TRBV7-2 with TRBJ2-3; TRBD2 agrees at 11 bases. The CDR3 contains 18 residues. CDR1 SGHTA and CDR2 FQGNSA come from the germline V gene. The V and J ends lost 1 base and 4 bases, in that order; junction bases with no gene match: 10. For the CDR3, the DNA is TGTGCCAGCAGCTTAGACAGAAGACTAGCGGGGTCATCAGATACGCAGTATTTT. This codes for CASSLDRRLAGSSDTQYF. The whole variable domain, remainder taken from reference TRBV7-2 and TRBJ2-3, is GAGVSQSPSNKVTEKGKDVELRCDPISGHTALYWYRQSLGQGLEFLIYFQGNSAPDKSGLPSDRFSAERTGGSVSTLTIQRTQQEDSAVYLCASSLDRRLAGSSDTQYFGPGTRLTVL.

The chain recombines TRBV5-1 with TRBJ2-5; TRBD2 matches at 9 bases. Germline trimming cut 4 bases from V and 2 bases from J; bases unmatched to any gene: 3. Germline V gene sequence: CDR1 SGHRS, CDR2 YFSETQ. This CDR3 region has 14 residues. The CDR3 is CASSQTSGQETQYF. In DNA form, the CDR3 reads TGCGCCAGCAGCCAGACTAGCGGACAAGAGACCCAGTACTTC. Full variable domain (missing parts from reference TRBV5-1 and TRBJ2-5): KAGVTQTPRYLIKTRGQQVTLSCSPISGHRSVSWYQQTPGQGLQFLFEYFSETQRNKGNFPGRFSGRQFSNSRSEMNVSTLELGDSALYLCASSQTSGQETQYFGPGTRLLVL.

The rearrangement uses TRBV7-2 and TRBJ2-5, with D perhaps matching TRBD2 (6 bases). V was cut by 2 bases and J by 5 bases, with 9 bases left in between. CDR1 and CDR2 (germline): SGHTA, FQGNSA. The CDR3 spans 13 residues. DNA of the CDR3: TGTGCCAGCAGCTTACCGGGAGTGGAGACCCAGTACTTC. Translated: CASSLPGVETQYF.

This clone turned up a few times. Written as DNA, the CDR3 is TGTGCCAGCAGCATTCGGACTAGCGGGACACCCTACAATGAGCAGTTCTTC. Protein sequence: CASSIRTSGTPYNEQFF. V gene TRBV3-1 (or the pseudogene TRBV3-2) combines with J gene TRBJ2-1; TRBD2 aligns across 12 bases. Germline values: CDR1 LGHDT, CDR2 YNNKEL (reference sequence). Trimming took 5 bases from V and 2 from J; bases not matched to a gene: 7. This CDR3 is built from 17 residues.

This chain connects TRBV5-1 to TRBJ1-2; no firm D call. Looked up from germline, CDR1 is SGHRS and CDR2 is YFSETQ. V was pared by 4 bases and J by 1 base, with 8 bases between. The CDR3 contains 13 residues. Here the CDR3 DNA reads TGCGCCAGCAGCCCTTCCGGTAACTATGGCTACACCTTC. Protein: CASSPSGNYGYTF.

This clone has a handful of counts. The CDR3 loop reads CATSGGTGKNTEAFF. CDR3 nucleotides: TGTGCCACCAGTGGGGGGACAGGAAAGAACACTGAAGCTTTCTTT. The rearrangement links TRBV24-1 to TRBJ1-1; 8 positions agree with TRBD1. This CDR3 comprises 15 residues. V lost 5 bases and J lost 1; bases outside the gene matches: 5. Germline V gives CDR1 KGHDR, CDR2 SFDVKD.

This clone was seen a few times. The chain is built from TRBV4-1 and TRBJ2-7; the match to TRBD2 covers 13 bases. The trim removed 0 bases at V and 0 bases at J, leaving 8 bases unmatched. Germline CDR1 and CDR2: MGHRA and YSYEKL. The CDR3 length is 19 residues. The DNA of the CDR3 is TGCGCCAGCAGCCAAGATCTCCAGACTAGCGGGGGGAGCTCCTACGAGCAGTACTTC. Its protein product is CASSQDLQTSGGSSYEQYF.

Only one count was recorded for this clone. The chain recombines TRBV18 with TRBJ2-2; 7 bases line up with TRBD1. The CDR3 contains 16 residues. The germline gives CDR1 KGHSH, CDR2 LQKENI. Unmatched junction bases numbered 2, after V lost 1 base and J lost 0 bases. DNA of the CDR3: TGTGCCAGCTCACCACTAACAGGGGCGAACACCGGGGAGCTGTTTTTT. Amino acid sequence: CASSPLTGANTGELFF.

The chain uses TRBV5-5 and TRBJ2-1, with 7 bases fitting TRBD2. Trimming at V came to 2 bases and at J to 4 bases, leaving 6 bases not matched to a gene. CDR3 size: 15 residues. Germline loops: CDR1 SGHKS, CDR2 YYEKEE (reference sequence). In nucleotides, the CDR3 is TGTGCCAGCAGCTTAGACTGGGGGGGTTACAATGAGCAGTTCTTC. Translation gives CASSLDWGGYNEQFF.

The chain combines TRBV5-6 with TRBJ1-4; 7 positions match TRBD1. Germline-derived CDR1 and CDR2 are SGHDT and YYEEEE. V dropped 2 bases and J dropped 0; count of bases not matched to a gene: 4. The CDR3 is 16 amino acids. The CDR3: CASSFTGTATNEKLFF. CDR3 DNA sequence: TGTGCCAGCAGCTTCACCGGGACAGCAACTAATGAAAAACTGTTTTTT.

The gene calls are TRBV30 and TRBJ2-5; TRBD2 is a possible D gene (5 bases). V was pared by 1 base and J by 4 bases, with 10 bases between. The CDR3 is 13 amino acids. Germline lookup yields CDR1 GTSNPN and CDR2 SVGIG (reference sequence). The CDR3 nucleotides read TGTGCCTGGAGTGAGCGGTGGAGAGAGACCCAGTACTTC. This encodes CAWSERWRETQYF.

V is TRBV7-2 and J is TRBJ2-7, with D unclear. Germline CDR1 reads SGHTA; CDR2 reads FQGNSA. V shed 6 bases and J shed 6 bases, with 21 bases lying between them. CDR3 length: 15 residues. The CDR3 reads CASSTLGTRVSEQYF. Written as DNA, the CDR3 is TGTGCCAGCAGTACCCTAGGCACCAGAGTGAGCGAGCAGTACTTC.

The chain links TRBV5-1 to TRBJ2-1, with TRBD2 as a possible D gene (6 bases). The germline V gene has CDR1 SGHRS and CDR2 YFSETQ. V dropped 2 bases and J dropped 4 bases, with 10 bases sitting between them. The CDR3 extends over 14 amino acids. The CDR3 nucleotides read TGCGCCAGCAGCTTTGGCGGGACGTACAATGAGCAGTTCTTC. This sequence encodes CASSFGGTYNEQFF.

This chain's CDR3 is CASSYSGVMNTGELFF. In nucleotides, the CDR3 is TGTGCCAGCAGTTACTCCGGGGTAATGAACACCGGGGAGCTGTTTTTT. The V and J genes are TRBV6-5 and TRBJ2-2; tentatively, D is TRBD2 (5 bases). The CDR3 totals 16 residues. The V and J ends lost 0 bases and 1 base respectively, with 9 bases between them. Germline CDR1 and CDR2: MNHEY and SVGAGI.

The V and J genes are TRBV9 and TRBJ2-1; TRBD2 agrees at 14 bases. This CDR3 spans 17 amino acids. J was trimmed by 10 bases and V by 4 bases; bases with no gene match: 13. Looked up from germline, CDR1 is SGDLS and CDR2 is YYNGEE. The CDR3 loop reads CASSLNTGTSGGGEQFF. The CDR3 DNA reads as TGTGCCAGCAGCCTCAATACCGGGACTAGCGGGGGAGGCGAGCAGTTCTTC.

The rearrangement links TRBV7-9 to TRBJ1-3; a weak D match, TRBD1 (5 bases). The V and J ends lost 5 bases and 0 bases respectively, with 8 bases between them. CDR1 and CDR2 from the germline V gene are SEHNR and FQNEAQ (reference sequence). The length of the CDR3 is 14 residues. The CDR3 protein is CASSRQSSGNTIYF. The CDR3 DNA sequence: TGTGCCAGCAGCCGACAGAGCTCTGGAAACACCATATATTTT.

This chain uses TRBV7-9 with TRBJ2-5, with 7 nucleotides matching TRBD1. The length of the CDR3 is 14 residues. Germline-derived CDR1 and CDR2 are SEHNR and FQNEAQ (reference sequence). V lost 2 bases, J lost 1 base, and 1 base stayed unmatched. CDR3 amino acids: CASSLRDSQETQYF. The CDR3, as DNA: TGTGCCAGCAGCTTACGGGACAGCCAAGAGACCCAGTACTTC.

The genes are TRBV21-1 and TRBJ2-7; the table's D call, TRBD2, has no DNA check behind it. TRBV21-1 is annotated as a pseudogene. This CDR3 comprises 17 residues. The CDR3 loop reads CASSKRRGPTEAYEQYF. The CDR3 DNA follows: TGTGCCAGCAGCAAAAGGAGGGGCCCCACCGAGGCTTACGAGCAGTACTTC.

The chain is built from TRBV10-3 and TRBJ2-3; perhaps TRBD2 as D (6 bases). Germline V gene data show CDR1 as ENHRY and CDR2 as SYGVKD. The CDR3 has 13 amino acids. With 7 bases removed from V and 1 base from J, the gap between germline ends came to 9 bases. The CDR3 sequence: CAIMEGGTDTQYF. The CDR3 nucleotides are TGTGCCATCATGGAGGGAGGCACAGATACGCAGTATTTT.

This clone was found once. The chain combines TRBV7-6 with TRBJ1-4; tentative D call: TRBD1 (6 bases). The CDR3 runs to 15 residues. Germline CDR1 SGHVS, CDR2 FNYEAQ. The V end was cut by 5 bases, the J end by 5 bases, with 15 bases between. CDR3 region: CASSALQGGNEKLFF. CDR3 sequence (DNA): TGTGCCAGCAGCGCTTTACAGGGAGGGAATGAAAAACTGTTTTTT.

The V gene is TRBV24-1, the J gene TRBJ2-7, with D possibly being TRBD1 (5 bases). V was clipped by 0 bases and J by 6 bases, with 5 bases between them. The V gene's germline CDR1 is KGHDR and CDR2 SFDVKD. The length of the CDR3 is 12 residues. This CDR3 is CATSDLQGEQYF. The CDR3 DNA reads TGTGCCACCAGTGATTTGCAGGGCGAGCAGTACTTC.